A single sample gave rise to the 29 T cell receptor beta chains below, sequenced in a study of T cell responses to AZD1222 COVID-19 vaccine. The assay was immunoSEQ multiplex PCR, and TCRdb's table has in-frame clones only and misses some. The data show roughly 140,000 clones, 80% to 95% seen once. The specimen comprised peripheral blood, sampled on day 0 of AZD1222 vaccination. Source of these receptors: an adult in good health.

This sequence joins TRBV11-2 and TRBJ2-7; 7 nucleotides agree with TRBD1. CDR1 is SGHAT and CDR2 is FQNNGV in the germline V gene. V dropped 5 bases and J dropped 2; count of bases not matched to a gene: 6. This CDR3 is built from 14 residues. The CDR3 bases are TGTGCCAGCAGCCGATTGGACAGGACCTACGAGCAGTACTTC. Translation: CASSRLDRTYEQYF.

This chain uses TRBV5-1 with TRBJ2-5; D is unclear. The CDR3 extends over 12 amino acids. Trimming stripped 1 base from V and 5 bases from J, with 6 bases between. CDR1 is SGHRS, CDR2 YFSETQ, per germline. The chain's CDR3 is CASSLIEETQYF. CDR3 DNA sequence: TGCGCCAGCAGCTTGATAGAGGAGACCCAGTACTTC.

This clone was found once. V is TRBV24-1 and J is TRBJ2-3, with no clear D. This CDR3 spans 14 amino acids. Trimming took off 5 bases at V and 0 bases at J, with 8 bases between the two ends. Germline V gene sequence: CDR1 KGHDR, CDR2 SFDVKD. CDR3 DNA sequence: TGTGCCACCAGTGTCGGATATAGCACAGATACGCAGTATTTT. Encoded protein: CATSVGYSTDTQYF.

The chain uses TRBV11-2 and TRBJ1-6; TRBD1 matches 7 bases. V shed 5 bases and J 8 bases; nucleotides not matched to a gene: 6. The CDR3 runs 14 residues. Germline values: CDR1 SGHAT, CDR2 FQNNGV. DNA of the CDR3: TGTGCCAGCAGCCAGGGACAGTGGGATTCACCCCTCCACTTT. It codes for CASSQGQWDSPLHF.

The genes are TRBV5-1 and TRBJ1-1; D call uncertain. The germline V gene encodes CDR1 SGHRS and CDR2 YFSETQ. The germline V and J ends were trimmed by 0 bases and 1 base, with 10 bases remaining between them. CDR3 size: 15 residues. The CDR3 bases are TGCGCCAGCAGCTTGGACGCGGGTAAGAACACTGAAGCTTTCTTT. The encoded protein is CASSLDAGKNTEAFF.

CDR3 bases: TGCGCCAGCAGCCCTCCGTCGGACCAAGTAAACTACGAGCAGTACTTC. Translated: CASSPPSDQVNYEQYF. J is TRBJ2-7 and V is TRBV4-1; no reliable D call. This CDR3 contains 16 residues. Germline V lookup: CDR1 MGHRA, CDR2 YSYEKL. V was pared by 4 bases and J by 3 bases, with 19 bases between.

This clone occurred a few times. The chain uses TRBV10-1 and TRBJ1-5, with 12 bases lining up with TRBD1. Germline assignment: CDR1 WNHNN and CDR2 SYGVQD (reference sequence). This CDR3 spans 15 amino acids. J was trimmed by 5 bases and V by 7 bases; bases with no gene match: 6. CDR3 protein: CASKPGQGADQPQHF. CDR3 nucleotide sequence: TGCGCCAGCAAACCGGGACAGGGGGCAGATCAGCCCCAGCATTTT.

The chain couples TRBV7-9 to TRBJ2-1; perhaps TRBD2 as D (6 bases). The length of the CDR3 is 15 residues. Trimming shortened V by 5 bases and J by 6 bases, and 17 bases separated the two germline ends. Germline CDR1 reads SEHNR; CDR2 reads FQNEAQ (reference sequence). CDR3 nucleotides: TGTGCCAGCAGCAGCAGATGGACTACGGCCAATGAGCAGTTCTTC. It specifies CASSSRWTTANEQFF.

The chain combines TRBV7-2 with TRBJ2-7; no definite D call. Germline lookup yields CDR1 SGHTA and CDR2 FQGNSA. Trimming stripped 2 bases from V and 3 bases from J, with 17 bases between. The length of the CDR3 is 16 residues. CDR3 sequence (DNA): TGTGCCAGCAGCTTACATGCCCTAGTCTCCGTCTACGAGCAGTACTTC. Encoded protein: CASSLHALVSVYEQYF.

This CDR3 is CASSIGHRYNSPLHF. DNA of the CDR3: TGTGCCAGCAGCATTGGGCATAGGTATAATTCACCCCTCCACTTT. This chain uses TRBV3-1 (or the pseudogene TRBV3-2) with TRBJ1-6; D gene unclear. The CDR3 runs to 15 residues. Germline loops: CDR1 LGHDT, CDR2 YNNKEL (reference sequence). V lost 5 bases to trimming and J lost 4 bases, with 12 bases between them.

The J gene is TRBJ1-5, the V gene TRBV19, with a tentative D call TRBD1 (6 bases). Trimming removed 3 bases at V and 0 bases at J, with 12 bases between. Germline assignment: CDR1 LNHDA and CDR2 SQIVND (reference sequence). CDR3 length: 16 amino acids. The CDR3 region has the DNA TGTGCCAGTAGTATTGAGGGGGGCTATAGCAATCAGCCCCAGCATTTT. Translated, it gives CASSIEGGYSNQPQHF.

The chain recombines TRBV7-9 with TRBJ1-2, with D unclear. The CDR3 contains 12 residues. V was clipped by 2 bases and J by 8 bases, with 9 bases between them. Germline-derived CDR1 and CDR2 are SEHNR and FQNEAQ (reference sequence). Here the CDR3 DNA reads TGTGCCAGCAGCTTATCCGCCGGGGGCTACACCTTC. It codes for CASSLSAGGYTF.

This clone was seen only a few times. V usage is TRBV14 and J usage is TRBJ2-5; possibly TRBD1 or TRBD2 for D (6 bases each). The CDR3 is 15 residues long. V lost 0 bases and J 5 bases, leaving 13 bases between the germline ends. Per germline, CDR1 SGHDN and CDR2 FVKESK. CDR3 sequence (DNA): TGTGCCAGCAGCCAAGATTGGGGGGCCGGGGAGACCCAGTACTTC. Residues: CASSQDWGAGETQYF.

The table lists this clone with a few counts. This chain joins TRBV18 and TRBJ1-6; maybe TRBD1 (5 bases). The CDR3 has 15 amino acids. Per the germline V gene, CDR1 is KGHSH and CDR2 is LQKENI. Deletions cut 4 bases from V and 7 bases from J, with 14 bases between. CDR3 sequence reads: CASSLLQDENSPLHF. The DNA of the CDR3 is TGTGCCAGCTCACTTCTACAGGATGAGAATTCACCCCTCCACTTT. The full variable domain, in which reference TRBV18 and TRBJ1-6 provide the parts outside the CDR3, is NAGVMQNPRHLVRRRGQEARLRCSPMKGHSHVYWYRQLPEEGLKFMVYLQKENIIDESGMPKERFSAEFPKEGPSILRIQQVVRGDSAAYFCASSLLQDENSPLHFGNGTRLTVT.

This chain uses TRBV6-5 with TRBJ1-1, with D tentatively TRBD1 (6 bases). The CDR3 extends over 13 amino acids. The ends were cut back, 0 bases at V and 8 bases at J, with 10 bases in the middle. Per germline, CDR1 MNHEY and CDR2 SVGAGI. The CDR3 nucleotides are TGTGCCAGCAGTTACTCGAGGGGGTTCGAAGCTTTCTTT. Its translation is CASSYSRGFEAFF.

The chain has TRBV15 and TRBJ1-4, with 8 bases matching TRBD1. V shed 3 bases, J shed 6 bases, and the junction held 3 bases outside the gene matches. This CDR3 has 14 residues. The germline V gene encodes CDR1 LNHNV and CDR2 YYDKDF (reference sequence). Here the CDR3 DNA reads TGTGCCACCAGCAGGGACAGGGCGGATGAAAAACTGTTTTTT. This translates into CATSRDRADEKLFF.

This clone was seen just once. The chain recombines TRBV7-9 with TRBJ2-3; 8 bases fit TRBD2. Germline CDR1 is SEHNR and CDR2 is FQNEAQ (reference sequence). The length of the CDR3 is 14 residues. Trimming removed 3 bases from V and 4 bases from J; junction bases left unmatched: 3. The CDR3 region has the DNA TGTGCCAGCAGCTTGACTAGCGATGCAGATACGCAGTATTTT. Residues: CASSLTSDADTQYF.

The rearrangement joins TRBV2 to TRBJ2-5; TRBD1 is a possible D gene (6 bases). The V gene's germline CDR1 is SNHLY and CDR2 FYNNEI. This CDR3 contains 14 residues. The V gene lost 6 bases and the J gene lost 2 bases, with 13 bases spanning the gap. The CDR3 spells CASRADRTQETQYF. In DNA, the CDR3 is TGTGCCAGCAGGGCAGACAGGACTCAAGAGACCCAGTACTTC.

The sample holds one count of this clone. This CDR3 is CASSSQHRVPYEQYF. The CDR3 DNA sequence: TGTGCCAGCAGCTCTCAACACAGGGTCCCCTACGAGCAGTACTTC. The J gene is TRBJ2-7, the V gene TRBV6-5; a weak D match, TRBD1 (6 bases). The V end lost 6 bases, the J end lost 2 bases, and 17 bases lay between the germline ends. This CDR3 is 15 amino acids long. Germline V gives CDR1 MNHEY, CDR2 SVGAGI.

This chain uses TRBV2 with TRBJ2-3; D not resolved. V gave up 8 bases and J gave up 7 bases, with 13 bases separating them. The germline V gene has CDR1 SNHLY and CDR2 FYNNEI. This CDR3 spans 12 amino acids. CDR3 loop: CASQGYRNTQYF. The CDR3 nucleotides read TGTGCCAGCCAAGGCTATCGCAATACGCAGTATTTT.

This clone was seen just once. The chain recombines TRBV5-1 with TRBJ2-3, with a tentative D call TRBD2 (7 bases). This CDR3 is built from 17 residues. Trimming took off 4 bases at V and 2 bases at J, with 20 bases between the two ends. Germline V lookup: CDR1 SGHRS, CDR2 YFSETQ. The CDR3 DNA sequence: TGCGCCAGCAGCCCATTCCAACCGCGGGGGCTCACAGATACGCAGTATTTT. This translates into CASSPFQPRGLTDTQYF.

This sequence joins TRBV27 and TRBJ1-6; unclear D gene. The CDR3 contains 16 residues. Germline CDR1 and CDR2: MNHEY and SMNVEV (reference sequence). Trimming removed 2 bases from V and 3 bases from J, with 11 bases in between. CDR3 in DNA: TGTGCCAGCAGTTTAAAGGCAGGTCTCTATAATTCACCCCTCCACTTT. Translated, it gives CASSLKAGLYNSPLHF.

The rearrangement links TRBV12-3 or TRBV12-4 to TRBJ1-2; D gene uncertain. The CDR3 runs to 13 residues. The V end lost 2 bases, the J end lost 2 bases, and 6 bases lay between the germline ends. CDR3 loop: CASSLTENYGYTF. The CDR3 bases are TGTGCCAGCAGTTTAACAGAAAACTATGGCTACACCTTC.

The CDR3 DNA is TGTGCCAGCAGCCGGTGGGGGACCCCCTTATATCTTACCTTC. This translates into CASSRWGTPLYLTF. The V and J genes are TRBV5-4 and TRBJ1-2; the D gene is possibly TRBD1 (5 bases). Germline values: CDR1 SGHNT, CDR2 YYREEE (reference sequence). CDR3 length: 14 amino acids. V dropped 4 bases and J dropped 14 bases, with 24 bases sitting between them.

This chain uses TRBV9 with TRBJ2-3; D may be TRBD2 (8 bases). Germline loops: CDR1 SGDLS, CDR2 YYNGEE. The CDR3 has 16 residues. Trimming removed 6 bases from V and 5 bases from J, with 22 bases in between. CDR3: CASILRGREEGDTQYF. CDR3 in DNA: TGTGCCAGCATCCTGAGGGGGCGGGAGGAGGGAGATACGCAGTATTTT.

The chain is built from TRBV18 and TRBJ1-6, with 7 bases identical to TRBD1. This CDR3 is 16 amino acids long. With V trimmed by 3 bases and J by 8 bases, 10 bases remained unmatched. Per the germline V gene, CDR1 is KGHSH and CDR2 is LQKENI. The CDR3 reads CASSPRNRGGDSPLHF. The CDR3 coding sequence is TGTGCCAGCTCACCGCGAAACAGGGGAGGGGATTCACCCCTCCACTTT.

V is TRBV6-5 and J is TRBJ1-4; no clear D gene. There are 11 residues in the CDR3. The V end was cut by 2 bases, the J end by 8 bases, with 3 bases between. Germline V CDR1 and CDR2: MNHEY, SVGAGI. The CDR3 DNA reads TGTGCCAGCAGTTACGGGGAAAAACTGTTTTTT. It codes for CASSYGEKLFF.

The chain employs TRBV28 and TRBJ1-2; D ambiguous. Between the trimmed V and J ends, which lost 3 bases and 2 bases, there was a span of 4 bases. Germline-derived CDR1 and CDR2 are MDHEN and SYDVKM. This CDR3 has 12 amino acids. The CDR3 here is CASSLVNYGYTF. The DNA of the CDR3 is TGTGCCAGCAGTTTGGTGAACTATGGCTACACCTTC.

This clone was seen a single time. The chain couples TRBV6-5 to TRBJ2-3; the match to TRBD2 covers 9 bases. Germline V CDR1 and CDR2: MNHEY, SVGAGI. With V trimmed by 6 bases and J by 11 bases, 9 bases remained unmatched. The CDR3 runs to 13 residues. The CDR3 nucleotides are TGTGCCAGCAGCGCAAGGACTAGCGAGAAGCAGTATTTT. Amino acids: CASSARTSEKQYF.